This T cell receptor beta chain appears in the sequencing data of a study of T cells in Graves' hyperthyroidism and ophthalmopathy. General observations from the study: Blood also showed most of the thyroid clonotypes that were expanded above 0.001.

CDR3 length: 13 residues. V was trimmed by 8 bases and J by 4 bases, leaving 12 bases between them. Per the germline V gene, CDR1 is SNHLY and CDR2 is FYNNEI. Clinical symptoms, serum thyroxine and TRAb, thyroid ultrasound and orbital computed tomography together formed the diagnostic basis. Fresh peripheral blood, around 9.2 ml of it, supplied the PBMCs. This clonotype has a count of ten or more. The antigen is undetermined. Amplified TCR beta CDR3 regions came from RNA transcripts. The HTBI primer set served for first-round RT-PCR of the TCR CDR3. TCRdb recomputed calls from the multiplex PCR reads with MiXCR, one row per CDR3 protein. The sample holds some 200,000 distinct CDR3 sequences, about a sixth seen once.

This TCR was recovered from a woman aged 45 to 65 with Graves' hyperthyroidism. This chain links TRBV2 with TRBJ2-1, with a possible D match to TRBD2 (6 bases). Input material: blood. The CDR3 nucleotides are TGTGCCAGCTCCCTGGGACTTTACAATGAGCAGTTCTTC. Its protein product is CASSLGLYNEQFF.